This TCR beta chain derives from a study of T cells in Graves' hyperthyroidism and ophthalmopathy. Study-level results: Most thyroid clonotypes that were expanded above 0.001 also turned up in blood.

This clonotype showed up just a few times. Its antigen remains unidentified. Amplification of TCR beta CDR3 regions was performed using RNA transcripts as template. A set of HTBI primers served as the primers for a first-round RT-PCR of the TCR CDR3. Via MiXCR, TCRdb re-called the multiplex PCR reads, giving one row per CDR3 protein. The table records under 400,000 distinct CDR3 sequences, roughly 15% of them present only once. V shed 7 bases, J shed 6 bases, and the junction held 4 bases outside the gene matches. Germline-derived CDR1 and CDR2 are LNHDA and SQIVND (reference sequence). The CDR3 extends over 14 amino acids.

This receptor was obtained from a woman aged 55-69 years with Graves' ophthalmopathy. The chain combines TRBV19 with TRBJ2-2, with 11 bases identical to TRBD2. Sequencing used blood. CDR3 sequence (DNA): TGTGCCAGTAAACTAGCGGGAGATTCCGGGGAGCTGTTTTTT. Amino acids: CASKLAGDSGELFF.